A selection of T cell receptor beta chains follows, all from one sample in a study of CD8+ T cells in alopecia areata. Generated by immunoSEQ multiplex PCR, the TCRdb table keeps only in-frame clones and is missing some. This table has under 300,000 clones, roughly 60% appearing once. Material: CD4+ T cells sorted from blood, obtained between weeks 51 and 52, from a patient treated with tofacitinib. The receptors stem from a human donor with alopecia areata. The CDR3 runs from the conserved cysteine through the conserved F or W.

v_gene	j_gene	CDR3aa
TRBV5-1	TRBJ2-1	CASSLDSSYNEQFF
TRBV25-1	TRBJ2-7	CASKDLYEQYF
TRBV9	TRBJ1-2	CASSALTGPNYGYTF
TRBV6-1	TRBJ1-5	CASLRDRVEGQPQHF
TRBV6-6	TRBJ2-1	CASSSTANEQFF
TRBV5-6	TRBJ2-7	CASSLLRGFSYEQYF
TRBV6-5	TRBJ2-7	CASRTGSSYEQYF
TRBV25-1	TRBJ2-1	CASSDARTGGFNNEQFF
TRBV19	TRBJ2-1	CASSKREEQFF
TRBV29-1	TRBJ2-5	CSVEGQGTGETQYF
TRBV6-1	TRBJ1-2	CASSEAELLGYTF
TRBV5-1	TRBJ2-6	CASSPTDSGANVLTF
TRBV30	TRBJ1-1	CAWRPGNTEAFF
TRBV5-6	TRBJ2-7	CASSLGLGLRNEQYF
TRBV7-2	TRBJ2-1	CASSSGVYNEQFF
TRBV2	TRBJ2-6	CASSEAHGANVLTF